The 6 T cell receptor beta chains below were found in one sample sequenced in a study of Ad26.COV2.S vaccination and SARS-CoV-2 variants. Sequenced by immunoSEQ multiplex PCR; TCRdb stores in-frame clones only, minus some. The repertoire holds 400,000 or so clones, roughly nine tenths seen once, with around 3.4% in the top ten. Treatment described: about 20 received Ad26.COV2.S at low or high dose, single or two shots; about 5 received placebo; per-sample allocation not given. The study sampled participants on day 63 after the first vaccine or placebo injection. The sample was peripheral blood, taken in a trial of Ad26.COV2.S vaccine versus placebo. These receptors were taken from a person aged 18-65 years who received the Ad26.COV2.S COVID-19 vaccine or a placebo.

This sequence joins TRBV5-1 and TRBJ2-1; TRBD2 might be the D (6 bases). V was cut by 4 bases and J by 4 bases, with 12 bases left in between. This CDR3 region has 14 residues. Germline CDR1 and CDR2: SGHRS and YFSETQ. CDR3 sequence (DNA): TGCGCCAGCAGCCCGGGAGATCAATACAATGAGCAGTTCTTC. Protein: CASSPGDQYNEQFF.

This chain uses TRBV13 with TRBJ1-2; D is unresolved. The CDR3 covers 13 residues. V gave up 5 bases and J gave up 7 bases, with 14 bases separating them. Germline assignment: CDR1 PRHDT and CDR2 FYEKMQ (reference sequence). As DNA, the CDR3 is TGTGCCAGCAGCACCCCTGCGGGATCTGGCTACACCTTC. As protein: CASSTPAGSGYTF.

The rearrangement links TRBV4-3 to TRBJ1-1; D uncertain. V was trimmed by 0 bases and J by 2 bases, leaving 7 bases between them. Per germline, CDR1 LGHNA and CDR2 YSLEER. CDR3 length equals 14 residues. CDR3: CASSQDGANTEAFF. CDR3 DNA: TGCGCCAGCAGCCAAGACGGCGCAAACACTGAAGCTTTCTTT.

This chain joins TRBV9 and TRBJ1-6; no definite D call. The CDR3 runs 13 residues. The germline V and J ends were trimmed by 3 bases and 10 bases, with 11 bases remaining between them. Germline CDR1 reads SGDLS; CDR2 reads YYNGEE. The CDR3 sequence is CASSAGTVSPLHF. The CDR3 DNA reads TGTGCCAGCAGCGCCGGAACGGTATCACCCCTCCACTTT.

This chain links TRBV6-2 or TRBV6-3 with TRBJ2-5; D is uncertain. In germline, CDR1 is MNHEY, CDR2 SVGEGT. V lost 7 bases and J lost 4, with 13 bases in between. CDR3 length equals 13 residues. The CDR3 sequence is CASTPVLRETQYF. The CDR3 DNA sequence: TGTGCCAGCACCCCGGTCCTGAGAGAGACCCAGTACTTC.

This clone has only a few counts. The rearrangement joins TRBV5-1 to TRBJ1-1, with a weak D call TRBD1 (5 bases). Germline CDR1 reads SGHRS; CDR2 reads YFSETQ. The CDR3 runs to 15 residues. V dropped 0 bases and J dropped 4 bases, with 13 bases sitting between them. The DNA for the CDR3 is TGCGCCAGCAGCTTGGATCCAGGGAGGGTCACTGAAGCTTTCTTT. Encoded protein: CASSLDPGRVTEAFF.